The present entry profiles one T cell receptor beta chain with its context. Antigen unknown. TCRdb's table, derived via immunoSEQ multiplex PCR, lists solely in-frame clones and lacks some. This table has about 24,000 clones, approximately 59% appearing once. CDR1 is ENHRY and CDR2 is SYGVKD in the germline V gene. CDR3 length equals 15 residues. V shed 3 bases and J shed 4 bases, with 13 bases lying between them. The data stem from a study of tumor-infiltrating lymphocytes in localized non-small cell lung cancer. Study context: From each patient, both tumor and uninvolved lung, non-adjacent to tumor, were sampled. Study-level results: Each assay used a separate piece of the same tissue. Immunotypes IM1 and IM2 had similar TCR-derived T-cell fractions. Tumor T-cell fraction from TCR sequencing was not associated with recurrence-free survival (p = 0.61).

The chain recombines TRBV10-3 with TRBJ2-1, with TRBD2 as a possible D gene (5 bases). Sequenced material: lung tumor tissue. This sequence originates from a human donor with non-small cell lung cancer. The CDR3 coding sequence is TGTGCCATCAGTGACTATTTGAGGGAGTACAATGAGCAGTTCTTC. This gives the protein CAISDYLREYNEQFF.